The 24 T cell receptor beta chains below were found in one sample sequenced in a study of shared clonotypes between healthy human individuals. Some clones are missing from TCRdb's copy, which holds only in-frame ones; the method was immunoSEQ multiplex PCR. This sample carries hundreds of thousands of clones, around 96% of them seen once, and the ten largest clones take about 0.12%. Naive CD8 cells lacked CD45RO and underwent positive selection for CCR7, leaving out terminally differentiated effector memory CD45RA+ cells. Sequenced sample: naive CD8+ T cells sorted from blood. The receptors originated from a woman between 25 and 40 years old in good health.

The chain recombines TRBV6-5 with TRBJ1-1; unclear D gene. This CDR3 has 15 residues. Germline V gives CDR1 MNHEY, CDR2 SVGAGI. V dropped 2 bases and J dropped 1 base, with 11 bases sitting between them. CDR3 amino acids: CASSYGVMANTEAFF. In nucleotides, the CDR3 is TGTGCCAGCAGTTACGGGGTAATGGCGAACACTGAAGCTTTCTTT.

The chain couples TRBV29-1 to TRBJ2-7; D may be TRBD1 (6 bases). This CDR3 contains 18 residues. V was shortened by 0 bases and J by 2 bases, with 23 bases between the two germline ends. CDR1 is SQVTM, CDR2 ANQGSEA, per germline. The CDR3 protein is CSVEEAARGQPGAYEQYF. Here the CDR3 DNA reads TGCAGCGTTGAAGAAGCAGCCAGGGGCCAACCCGGGGCCTACGAGCAGTACTTC.

The chain joins TRBV30 to TRBJ2-7; maybe TRBD2 (5 bases). The CDR3 consists of 12 residues. V was clipped by 5 bases and J by 2 bases, with 10 bases between them. Germline CDR1 GTSNPN, CDR2 SVGIG (reference sequence). CDR3 loop: CAWSLGTYEQYF. CDR3 bases: TGTGCCTGGTCCCTCGGGACCTACGAGCAGTACTTC.

The chain's CDR3 is CASSEYIGGTDEAFF. As DNA, the CDR3 is TGTGCCAGCAGTGAATATATAGGAGGGACCGATGAAGCTTTCTTT. The chain carries TRBV25-1 and TRBJ1-1; D may be TRBD1 (5 bases). This CDR3 comprises 15 residues. The germline V gene has CDR1 MGHDK and CDR2 SYGVNS. The V end lost 0 bases, the J end lost 7 bases, and 15 bases lay between the germline ends.

A note on this clone: The same CDR3 is also encoded by other DNA sequences in this sample. This chain links TRBV27 with TRBJ2-7; D ambiguous. Germline CDR1 and CDR2: MNHEY and SMNVEV (reference sequence). V was pared by 0 bases and J by 4 bases, with 7 bases between. The CDR3 loop spans 13 amino acids. This CDR3 reads CASSLSGLYEQYF. CDR3 in DNA: TGTGCCAGCAGTTTATCGGGATTATACGAGCAGTACTTC.

The chain links TRBV19 to TRBJ2-7; 15 nucleotides align to TRBD2. The V gene end was trimmed by 3 bases and the J gene end by 7 bases; junction bases not matched to a gene: 7. From germline, CDR1 is LNHDA and CDR2 SQIVND (reference sequence). CDR3 length: 16 residues. CDR3 protein: CASSILGLAGGEEQYF. The CDR3 DNA reads as TGTGCCAGTAGTATCTTGGGACTAGCGGGAGGAGAAGAGCAGTACTTC.

The chain joins TRBV5-1 to TRBJ1-1, with 7 bases lining up with TRBD1. The CDR3 totals 16 residues. CDR1 is SGHRS, CDR2 YFSETQ, per germline. The V gene end was trimmed by 0 bases and the J gene end by 0 bases; junction bases not matched to a gene: 5. The chain's CDR3 is CASSLAGDSLNTEAFF. The CDR3 DNA sequence: TGCGCCAGCAGCTTGGCTGGGGACAGTTTGAACACTGAAGCTTTCTTT.

The chain combines TRBV4-1 with TRBJ2-5; D remains unclear. V lost 4 bases and J 4 bases, leaving 10 bases between the germline ends. Germline-derived CDR1 and CDR2 are MGHRA and YSYEKL. The CDR3 covers 13 residues. In nucleotides, the CDR3 is TGCGCCAGCAGCCCGAATGGGGTAGAGACCCAGTACTTC. It is translated as CASSPNGVETQYF.

V gene TRBV9 combines with J gene TRBJ2-7; 10 bases agree with TRBD1. Losses at the gene ends were 2 bases for V and 2 bases for J; bases not matched to a gene: 4. The germline gives CDR1 SGDLS, CDR2 YYNGEE. The CDR3 is 15 amino acids. The CDR3 protein is CASSVGQGLTYEQYF. CDR3 bases: TGTGCCAGCAGCGTGGGACAGGGGCTTACCTACGAGCAGTACTTC.

V and J are TRBV5-1 and TRBJ2-2; 15 positions match TRBD2. Trimming took 4 bases from V and 5 from J; bases not matched to a gene: 9. CDR1 SGHRS and CDR2 YFSETQ come from the germline V gene. This CDR3 spans 18 amino acids. The CDR3 DNA reads as TGCGCCAGCAGCATTGCCGGGACTAGCGGGAGGTTGACCGGGGAGCTGTTTTTT. This codes for CASSIAGTSGRLTGELFF.

The chain is built from TRBV5-6 and TRBJ1-1; TRBD1 matches at 7 bases. Germline V gives CDR1 SGHDT, CDR2 YYEEEE. With 0 bases clipped from V and 4 bases from J, the junction kept 3 bases outside the gene matches. CDR3 size: 14 residues. DNA for the CDR3: TGTGCCAGCAGCTTGGGAGGGGGCATCACTGAAGCTTTCTTT. Translated: CASSLGGGITEAFF.

This clone was seen more than once but under ten times. The chain recombines TRBV20-1 with TRBJ2-1, with D hard to call. Per the germline V gene, CDR1 is DFQATT and CDR2 is SNEGSKA (reference sequence). V was cut by 0 bases and J by 7 bases, with 4 bases left in between. The CDR3 runs to 11 residues. CDR3 sequence reads: CSARDWNEQFF. The CDR3 coding sequence is TGCAGTGCTAGAGATTGGAATGAGCAGTTCTTC.

Comments on this clone: At the DNA level, this CDR3 is encoded by other sequences in the same sample as well. The genes are TRBV7-9 and TRBJ2-7, with TRBD1 matching 8 bases. Germline CDR1 SEHNR, CDR2 FQNEAQ (reference sequence). The CDR3 consists of 15 residues. V lost 1 base, J lost 1 base, and 3 bases stayed unmatched. CDR3 bases: TGTGCCAGCAGCTTAGTCGACAGGGGTTCCTACGAGCAGTACTTC. It codes for CASSLVDRGSYEQYF.

CDR3 coding DNA: TGTGCCAGCAGTTTACCTCACCGGGACACACCGTACAATGAGCAGTTCTTC. It encodes CASSLPHRDTPYNEQFF. The V and J genes are TRBV28 and TRBJ2-1, with D perhaps TRBD1 (6 bases). Trimming cost V 2 bases and J 4 bases, with 18 bases left between them. CDR3 length: 17 amino acids. Germline V gene lookup returns CDR1 MDHEN and CDR2 SYDVKM.

V usage is TRBV28 and J usage is TRBJ2-7; D is perhaps TRBD2 (6 bases). CDR1 is MDHEN, CDR2 SYDVKM, per germline. The V end was cut by 3 bases, the J end by 2 bases, with 17 bases between. The CDR3 loop spans 16 amino acids. The CDR3 here is CASSFILGTPPYEQYF. In nucleotides, the CDR3 is TGTGCCAGCAGTTTCATTCTCGGGACTCCCCCCTACGAGCAGTACTTC.

The chain recombines TRBV29-1 with TRBJ2-5; D is ambiguous. The J call is doubtful: the DNA matches TRBJ2-7 better. From germline, CDR1 is SQVTM and CDR2 ANQGSEA. This CDR3 has 12 amino acids. The CDR3 DNA reads TGCAGCGTTGAAGATCTAGATCTCGAGCAGTACTTC. This encodes CSVEDLDLEQYF.

J is TRBJ1-2 and V is TRBV28; no definite D call. Germline assignment: CDR1 MDHEN and CDR2 SYDVKM. The CDR3 runs 11 residues. V gave up 3 bases and J gave up 8 bases, with 7 bases separating them. This chain's CDR3 is CASSFGRGYTF. The DNA for the CDR3 is TGTGCCAGCAGTTTCGGTCGGGGCTACACCTTC.

This chain connects TRBV27 to TRBJ1-5; tentative D call: TRBD1 (5 bases). The length of the CDR3 is 17 residues. Germline CDR1 and CDR2: MNHEY and SMNVEV (reference sequence). V gave up 5 bases and J gave up 3 bases, with 20 bases separating them. The CDR3 region is CASSPHPGWGYNQPQHF. CDR3 nucleotides: TGTGCCAGCAGTCCTCACCCAGGTTGGGGCTACAATCAGCCCCAGCATTTT.

This clone turned up a few times. The V call is TRBV4-1, the J call TRBJ2-3; 9 bases line up with TRBD1. J gave up 7 bases and V 0 bases, and 8 bases lay outside the gene matches. The length of the CDR3 is 16 residues. CDR1 is MGHRA, CDR2 YSYEKL, per germline. The CDR3 coding sequence is TGCGCCAGCAGCCAAGATACGGGACAGGGTGGAAATACGCAGTATTTT. This sequence encodes CASSQDTGQGGNTQYF.

The V and J genes are TRBV27 and TRBJ2-1; 7 bases map to TRBD2. The CDR3 spans 14 residues. Germline trimming cut 5 bases from V and 9 bases from J; bases unmatched to any gene: 10. CDR1 is MNHEY and CDR2 is SMNVEV in the germline V gene (reference sequence). Written as DNA, the CDR3 is TGTGCCAGCAGTCAAAGGACTAGGTTTCTTGAGCAGTTCTTC. The encoded protein is CASSQRTRFLEQFF.

This rearrangement joins TRBV5-6 to TRBJ1-6, with D perhaps matching TRBD1 (5 bases). This CDR3 region has 14 residues. The germline V gene has CDR1 SGHDT and CDR2 YYEEEE. Trimming removed 2 bases from V and 7 bases from J, with 10 bases in between. CDR3 nucleotides: TGTGCCAGCAGCTTTGCGGAGGGGAATTCACCCCTCCACTTT. Amino acid sequence: CASSFAEGNSPLHF.

The chain combines TRBV11-3 with TRBJ2-5; 7 bases line up with TRBD2. Unmatched junction bases numbered 5, after V lost 4 bases and J lost 0 bases. Germline V CDR1 and CDR2: SGHNT, YENEEA. The CDR3 has 15 amino acids. The CDR3 bases are TGTGCCAGCAGCTCCGATAGCGGGTACCAAGAGACCCAGTACTTC. This translates into CASSSDSGYQETQYF.

The rearrangement joins TRBV7-2 to TRBJ2-6; 7 positions match TRBD1. The V gene end was trimmed by 5 bases and the J gene end by 4 bases; junction bases not matched to a gene: 11. CDR1 and CDR2 from the germline V gene are SGHTA and FQGNSA. The CDR3 runs 17 residues. CDR3 coding DNA: TGTGCCAGCAGCGGCTACAGGGGAAGGAGCGGGGCCAACGTCCTGACTTTC. This translates into CASSGYRGRSGANVLTF.

The chain carries TRBV6-1 and TRBJ2-1; D possibly corresponds to TRBD2 (5 bases). Trimming left V 3 bases short and J 1 base short, with 10 bases between. This CDR3 has 15 amino acids. Germline loops: CDR1 MNHNS, CDR2 SASEGT. The CDR3 DNA sequence: TGTGCCAGCAGTGAGGATCTAGCATCCTACAATGAGCAGTTCTTC. Its translation: CASSEDLASYNEQFF.